This record covers a single T cell receptor beta chain. Germline CDR1 and CDR2: MNHEY and SVGAGI. This CDR3 contains 11 residues. V was cut by 5 bases and J by 5 bases, with 7 bases left in between. The data originate from a study of blood T cell repertoires in COVID-19. In the study overall: PBMCs, B-cell-depleted T cells, or T cells provided the cDNA or gDNA that made up the material.

The table came from immunoSEQ multiplex PCR; TCRdb's copy has only in-frame clones and leaves some out. Of 95,000 to 100,000 clones listed, approximately 82% are singletons. Source material: peripheral blood. The sequence came from a man in his 70s with acute or convalescent COVID-19. V and J are TRBV6-5 and TRBJ2-7; D gene unclear. This CDR3 is CASSITNEQYF. The CDR3 coding sequence is TGTGCCAGCAGTATAACTAACGAGCAGTACTTC.